The 26 T cell receptor beta chains below all came from one sample that was sequenced in a study of T cells in Graves' hyperthyroidism and ophthalmopathy. There were TCR beta CDR3 regions amplified from RNA transcripts. Carried out on the TCR CDR3, a first-round RT-PCR used the HTBI primer set. TCRdb analysed the multiplex PCR reads with MiXCR anew, one entry per CDR3 protein. The sample yields a few hundred thousand distinct CDR3 sequences, 35% to 55% seen once. Sequencing was done on a sample of peripheral blood or thyroid tissue (not recorded which). The receptor source for this set is an adult woman with Graves' disease, either hyperthyroidism or ophthalmopathy (not recorded which).

V is TRBV15 and J is TRBJ1-2; TRBD1 matches at 10 bases. The junction had 1 base not matched to a gene; V was cut back by 0 bases and J by 6 bases. From germline, CDR1 is LNHNV and CDR2 YYDKDF (reference sequence). CDR3 length equals 14 residues. The CDR3 is CATSRDGTGDGYTF. DNA for the CDR3: TGTGCCACCAGCAGAGACGGGACAGGGGATGGCTACACCTTC.

This clonotype occurred a few times. The genes are TRBV20-1 and TRBJ2-7; D not resolved. This CDR3 region has 11 residues. Germline V lookup: CDR1 DFQATT, CDR2 SNEGSKA (reference sequence). V was pared by 3 bases and J by 7 bases, with 10 bases between. The CDR3 coding sequence is TGCAGTGCTAGTTGGACGGCGGAGCAGTACTTC. Translation gives CSASWTAEQYF.

In this sample, this clonotype turned up many times. The V call is TRBV13, the J call TRBJ2-7, with 9 nucleotides matching TRBD1. V lost 3 bases and J lost 5; bases outside the gene matches: 8. CDR3 length equals 15 residues. CDR1 is PRHDT, CDR2 FYEKMQ, per germline (reference sequence). The CDR3 DNA reads TGTGCCAGCAGCTTTGAGGGACAGGGCCCCGACGAGCAGTACTTC. Protein: CASSFEGQGPDEQYF.

This clonotype has a count of ten or more. The rearrangement uses TRBV10-3 and TRBJ1-3; no definite D call. This CDR3 contains 16 residues. Germline CDR1 and CDR2: ENHRY and SYGVKD. Between the trimmed V and J ends, which lost 3 bases and 1 base, there was a span of 13 bases. The chain's CDR3 is CAISEMVERSGNTIYF. The CDR3, as DNA: TGTGCCATCAGTGAAATGGTCGAACGGTCTGGAAACACCATATATTTT.

This clonotype was counted at least ten times. This chain links TRBV28 with TRBJ1-1; D uncertain. Trimming left V 5 bases short and J 10 bases short, with 8 bases between. The CDR3 extends over 10 amino acids. CDR1 is MDHEN, CDR2 SYDVKM, per germline. The CDR3 bases are TGTGCCAGCAGTGGGATAAGAGCTTTCTTT. This sequence encodes CASSGIRAFF.

This clonotype was detected many times. This chain connects TRBV7-8 to TRBJ2-7; D possibly uses TRBD1 or TRBD2 (5 bases each). The CDR3 runs to 13 residues. V shed 8 bases and J shed 1 base, with 12 bases lying between them. Germline V gene lookup returns CDR1 SGHVS and CDR2 FQNEAQ. CDR3 nucleotides: TGTGCCAGCGATGAGGGGCCTTCCTACGAGCAGTACTTC. Its protein product is CASDEGPSYEQYF.

The genes are TRBV12-3 or TRBV12-4 and TRBJ1-1, with D maybe TRBD1 (6 bases). Between the trimmed V and J ends, which lost 6 bases and 6 bases, there was a span of 17 bases. The CDR3 runs to 14 residues. CDR3 sequence: CASRKQGSLSEAFF. The CDR3 DNA reads as TGTGCCAGCAGAAAACAGGGCTCCTTATCTGAAGCTTTCTTT.

There are many counts of this clonotype. The chain recombines TRBV12-3 or TRBV12-4 with TRBJ2-7; TRBD2 matches at 12 bases. CDR3 length: 15 amino acids. After removal of 2 bases from V and 6 bases from J, the junction contained 5 bases not matched to a gene. Here the CDR3 reads CASSLLAGGLSEQYF. The CDR3 DNA is TGTGCCAGCAGTTTACTAGCGGGAGGGTTGAGCGAGCAGTACTTC.

This clonotype was seen a handful of times. The rearrangement uses TRBV10-3 and TRBJ1-2; D is possibly TRBD1 (5 bases). The CDR3 totals 13 residues. The V gene's germline CDR1 is ENHRY and CDR2 SYGVKD. Trimming shortened V by 2 bases and J by 5 bases, and 9 bases separated the two germline ends. The CDR3 DNA is TGTGCCATCAGTGAGGACAGATCATATGGCTACACCTTC. Its protein is CAISEDRSYGYTF.

This clonotype was detected ten times or more. The chain is built from TRBV6-6 and TRBJ2-7, with 10 bases that match TRBD2. Trimming cost V 8 bases and J 4 bases; bases outside gene matches: 8. The CDR3 runs to 14 residues. Germline CDR1 MNHNY, CDR2 SVGAGI (reference sequence). The CDR3 coding sequence is TGTGCCAGCGGGGCTAGCGGGAGTTCTTACGAGCAGTACTTC. Protein sequence: CASGASGSSYEQYF.

This chain links TRBV19 with TRBJ2-6, with D possibly called TRBD1 or TRBD2 (5 bases each). V lost 6 bases, J lost 0 bases, and 12 bases lay in between. CDR1 is LNHDA, CDR2 SQIVND, per germline (reference sequence). CDR3 length equals 16 residues. DNA of the CDR3: TGTGCCAGTAGCACCTTGGGGACCTCTGGGGCCAACGTCCTGACTTTC. It is translated as CASSTLGTSGANVLTF.

The chain employs TRBV29-1 and TRBJ2-2; D is possibly TRBD1 (6 bases). V was trimmed by 3 bases and J by 0 bases, leaving 8 bases between them. From germline, CDR1 is SQVTM and CDR2 ANQGSEA. The CDR3 runs 14 residues. The CDR3 region is CSVEGTPNTGELFF. CDR3 nucleotide sequence: TGCAGCGTTGAGGGGACACCGAACACCGGGGAGCTGTTTTTT.

The table lists this clonotype with a few counts. Possible read error: a much larger clone is one base away. J is TRBJ1-1 and V is TRBV10-3; D is unclear. In germline, CDR1 is ENHRY, CDR2 SYGVKD. The CDR3 covers 12 residues. This CDR3 is CAIQRSYTEASF. The DNA for the CDR3 is TGTGCCATACAGAGGAGTTACACTGAAGCTTCCTTT.

Only a few counts were recorded for this clonotype. V and J are TRBV20-1 and TRBJ1-1, with no clear D. This CDR3 is 13 amino acids long. Germline V gene data show CDR1 as DFQATT and CDR2 as SNEGSKA (reference sequence). Trimming cost V 4 bases and J 1 base, with 10 bases left between them. The CDR3 DNA is TGCAGTGCTAAGAACAGCCAGAACACTGAAGCTTTCTTT. This translates into CSAKNSQNTEAFF.

This rearrangement joins TRBV9 to TRBJ2-7, with a possible D match to TRBD2 (5 bases). V lost 5 bases to trimming and J lost 3 bases, with 21 bases between them. In germline, CDR1 is SGDLS, CDR2 YYNGEE. This CDR3 has 16 residues. CDR3 loop: CASSEATAGPHYEQYF. The CDR3 nucleotides read TGTGCCAGCAGTGAAGCAACGGCGGGCCCCCACTACGAGCAGTACTTC.

The chain has TRBV5-1 and TRBJ1-1; D might be TRBD1 (5 bases). The germline V gene encodes CDR1 SGHRS and CDR2 YFSETQ. The CDR3 loop spans 14 amino acids. The germline V and J ends were trimmed by 5 bases and 3 bases, with 14 bases remaining between them. This chain's CDR3 is CASSFQGIDTEAFF. CDR3 sequence (DNA): TGCGCCAGCAGTTTTCAGGGAATTGACACTGAAGCTTTCTTT.

The gene calls are TRBV2 and TRBJ1-2; D is uncertain. This CDR3 region has 13 residues. The germline gives CDR1 SNHLY, CDR2 FYNNEI. The ends were cut back, 1 base at V and 4 bases at J, with 7 bases in the middle. The CDR3 sequence: CASSEGESYGYTF. CDR3 DNA sequence: TGTGCCAGCAGTGAAGGGGAGTCCTATGGCTACACCTTC.

The count of this clonotype is one. V is TRBV10-1 and J is TRBJ2-3; D perhaps matches TRBD2 (6 bases). Trimming took off 9 bases at V and 6 bases at J, with 16 bases between the two ends. CDR3 size: 13 residues. Looked up from germline, CDR1 is WNHNN and CDR2 is SYGVQD (reference sequence). CDR3 region: CASTREWGDTQYF. For the CDR3, the DNA is TGCGCCAGTACTCGGGAGTGGGGGGATACGCAGTATTTT.

The rearrangement uses TRBV30 and TRBJ1-2; D not resolved. CDR3 length equals 16 residues. V shed 3 bases and J shed 3 bases, with 20 bases lying between them. The germline V gene has CDR1 GTSNPN and CDR2 SVGIG (reference sequence). The CDR3: CAWRGTQELGYYGYTF. The CDR3 region has the DNA TGTGCCTGGAGGGGAACTCAAGAACTCGGGTACTATGGCTACACCTTC.

This clonotype was seen ten or more times. The chain is built from TRBV10-2 and TRBJ2-7; tentatively, D is TRBD1 (6 bases). Germline-derived CDR1 and CDR2 are WSHSY and SAAADI. Between the trimmed V and J ends, which lost 6 bases and 1 base, there was a span of 16 bases. The CDR3 totals 15 residues. The CDR3 DNA reads TGCGCCAGCAGACCCCGGGACAAATTTTCCTACGAGCAGTACTTC. Residues: CASRPRDKFSYEQYF.

The rearrangement joins TRBV6-5 to TRBJ2-5, with 8 bases identical to TRBD1. This CDR3 contains 16 residues. J gave up 5 bases and V 4 bases, and 12 bases lay outside the gene matches. The V gene's germline CDR1 is MNHEY and CDR2 SVGAGI. The CDR3 loop is CASSFKATGVRETQYF. The CDR3 nucleotides are TGTGCCAGCAGTTTCAAAGCGACAGGGGTTAGGGAGACCCAGTACTTC.

This clonotype has at least ten counts. The germline gene is not matched at one end of the junction; a read error may be the cause. The CDR3 reads CASSRGTANTGELFF. CDR3 bases: TGTGCTAGCAGCCGGGGGACAGCGAACACCGGGGAGCTGTTTTTT. The gene calls are TRBV7-9 and TRBJ2-2, with D perhaps matching TRBD1 (7 bases). The CDR3 has 15 amino acids. Germline assignment: CDR1 SEHNR and CDR2 FQNEAQ (reference sequence).

The chain combines TRBV2 with TRBJ1-1; maybe TRBD1 (6 bases). CDR1 SNHLY and CDR2 FYNNEI come from the germline V gene. This CDR3 spans 13 amino acids. V was cut by 6 bases and J by 1 base, with 9 bases left in between. The CDR3 DNA is TGTGCCAGCAGAGGGGGGTCGAACACTGAAGCTTTCTTT. It specifies CASRGGSNTEAFF.

The chain has TRBV10-1 and TRBJ2-3, with 13 nucleotides matching TRBD2. CDR1 is WNHNN, CDR2 SYGVQD, per germline (reference sequence). V dropped 1 base and J dropped 3; count of bases not matched to a gene: 7. CDR3 length equals 18 residues. Written as DNA, the CDR3 is TGCGCCAGCAGTGAGTGGGGACTAGCGGGGCATAATACAGATACGCAGTATTTT. It yields the protein CASSEWGLAGHNTDTQYF.

This clonotype was seen repeatedly, ten times or more. This chain connects TRBV2 to TRBJ2-5; a weak D match, TRBD2 (6 bases). Germline values: CDR1 SNHLY, CDR2 FYNNEI. The length of the CDR3 is 12 residues. Trimming shortened V by 10 bases and J by 5 bases, and 14 bases separated the two germline ends. The CDR3 loop reads CATTGVRETQYF. The CDR3 DNA reads TGTGCCACCACGGGAGTACGGGAGACCCAGTACTTC.

Concerning this clonotype: With a much larger clone just one base away, this may be a read error. V gene TRBV7-9 combines with J gene TRBJ2-2, with D perhaps matching TRBD1 (6 bases). This CDR3 comprises 16 residues. Germline-derived CDR1 and CDR2 are SEHNR and FQNEAQ (reference sequence). CDR3 sequence: CASSLGAALNTGELSF. CDR3 in DNA: TGTGCCAGCAGCTTGGGGGCAGCCCTTAACACCGGGGAGCTGTCTTTT.